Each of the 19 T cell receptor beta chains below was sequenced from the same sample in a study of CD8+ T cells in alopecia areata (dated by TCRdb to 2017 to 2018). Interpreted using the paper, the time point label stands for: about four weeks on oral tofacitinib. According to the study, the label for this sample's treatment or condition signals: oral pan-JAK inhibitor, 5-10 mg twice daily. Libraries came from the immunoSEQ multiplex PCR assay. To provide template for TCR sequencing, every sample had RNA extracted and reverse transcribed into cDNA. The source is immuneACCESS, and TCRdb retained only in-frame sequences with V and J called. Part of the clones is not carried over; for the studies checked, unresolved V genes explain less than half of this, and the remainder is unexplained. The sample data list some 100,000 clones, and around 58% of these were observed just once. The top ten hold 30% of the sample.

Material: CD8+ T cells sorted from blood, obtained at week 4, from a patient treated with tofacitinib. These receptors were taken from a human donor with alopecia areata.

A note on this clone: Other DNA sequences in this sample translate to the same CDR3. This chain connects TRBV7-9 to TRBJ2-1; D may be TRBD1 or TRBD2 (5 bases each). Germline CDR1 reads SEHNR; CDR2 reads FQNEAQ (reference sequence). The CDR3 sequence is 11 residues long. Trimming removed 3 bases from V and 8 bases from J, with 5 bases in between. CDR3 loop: CASSLGDEQFF. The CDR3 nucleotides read TGTGCCAGCAGCTTGGGGGATGAGCAGTTCTTC.

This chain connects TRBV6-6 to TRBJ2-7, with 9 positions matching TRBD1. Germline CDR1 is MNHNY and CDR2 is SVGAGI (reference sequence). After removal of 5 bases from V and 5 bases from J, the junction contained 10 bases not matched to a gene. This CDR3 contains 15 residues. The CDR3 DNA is TGTGCCAGCAGTAAAGGGACAGGGAAGTTCCACGAGCAGTACTTC. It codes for CASSKGTGKFHEQYF.

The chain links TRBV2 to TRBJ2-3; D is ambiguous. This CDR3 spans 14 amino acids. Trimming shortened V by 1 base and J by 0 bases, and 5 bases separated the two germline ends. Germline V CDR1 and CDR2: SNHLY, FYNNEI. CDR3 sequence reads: CASSEEPSTDTQYF. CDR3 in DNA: TGTGCCAGCAGTGAAGAGCCAAGCACAGATACGCAGTATTTT.

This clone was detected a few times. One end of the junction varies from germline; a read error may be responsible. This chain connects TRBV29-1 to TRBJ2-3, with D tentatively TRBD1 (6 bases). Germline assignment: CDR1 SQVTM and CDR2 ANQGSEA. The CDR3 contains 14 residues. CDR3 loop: CSAEQGYGSDTQYF. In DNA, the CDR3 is TGCAGCGCTGAACAGGGATATGGTTCGGATACGCAGTATTTT.

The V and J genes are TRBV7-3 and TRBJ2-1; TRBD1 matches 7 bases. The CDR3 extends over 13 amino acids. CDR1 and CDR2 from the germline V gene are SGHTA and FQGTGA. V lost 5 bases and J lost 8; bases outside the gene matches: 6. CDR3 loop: CASSLYDRDEQFF. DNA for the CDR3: TGTGCCAGCAGCCTATATGACAGGGATGAGCAGTTCTTC.

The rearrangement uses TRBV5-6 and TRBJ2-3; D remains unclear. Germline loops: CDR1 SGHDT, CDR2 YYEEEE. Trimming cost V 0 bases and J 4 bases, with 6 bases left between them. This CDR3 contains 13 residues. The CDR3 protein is CASSLVSADTQYF. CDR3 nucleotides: TGTGCCAGCAGCTTGGTGAGCGCAGATACGCAGTATTTT.

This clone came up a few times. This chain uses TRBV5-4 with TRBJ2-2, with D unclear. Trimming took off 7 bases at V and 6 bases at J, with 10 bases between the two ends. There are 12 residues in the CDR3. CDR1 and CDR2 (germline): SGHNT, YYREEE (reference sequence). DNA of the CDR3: TGTGCCAGCTCCATCAACGCCGGGGAGCTGTTTTTT. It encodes CASSINAGELFF.

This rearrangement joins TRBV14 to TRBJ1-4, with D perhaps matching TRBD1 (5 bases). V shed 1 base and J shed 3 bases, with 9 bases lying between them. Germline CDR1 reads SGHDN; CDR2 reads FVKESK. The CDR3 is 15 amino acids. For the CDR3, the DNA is TGTGCCAGCAGCCAAGGGGACGGAGCTAATGAAAAACTGTTTTTT. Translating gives CASSQGDGANEKLFF.

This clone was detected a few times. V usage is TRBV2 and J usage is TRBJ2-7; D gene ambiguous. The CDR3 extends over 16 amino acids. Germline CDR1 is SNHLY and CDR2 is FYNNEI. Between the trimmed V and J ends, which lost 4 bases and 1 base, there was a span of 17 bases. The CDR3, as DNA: TGTGCCAGCAGTGCTGGACGGAGCCTTTCTTCCTACGAGCAGTACTTC. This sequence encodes CASSAGRSLSSYEQYF.

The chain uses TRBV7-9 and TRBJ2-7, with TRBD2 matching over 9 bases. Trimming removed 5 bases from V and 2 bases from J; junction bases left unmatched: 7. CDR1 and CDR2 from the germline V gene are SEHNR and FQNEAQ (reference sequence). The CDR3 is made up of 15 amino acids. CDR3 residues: CASSPRLAETYEQYF. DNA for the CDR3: TGTGCCAGCAGCCCCAGACTAGCGGAAACCTACGAGCAGTACTTC.

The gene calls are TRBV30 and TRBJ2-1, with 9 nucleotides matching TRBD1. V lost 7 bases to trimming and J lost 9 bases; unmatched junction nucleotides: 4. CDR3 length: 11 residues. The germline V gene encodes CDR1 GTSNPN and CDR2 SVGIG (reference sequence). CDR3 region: CASTGGGEQFF. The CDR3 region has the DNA TGTGCCTCAACAGGGGGCGGTGAGCAGTTCTTC.

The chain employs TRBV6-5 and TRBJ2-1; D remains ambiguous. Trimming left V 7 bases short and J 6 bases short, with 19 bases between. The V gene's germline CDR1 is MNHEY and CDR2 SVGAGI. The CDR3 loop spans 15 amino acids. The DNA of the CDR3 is TGTGCCAGCATCATCTCACCGGGCCCAATCAATGAGCAGTTCTTC. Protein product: CASIISPGPINEQFF.

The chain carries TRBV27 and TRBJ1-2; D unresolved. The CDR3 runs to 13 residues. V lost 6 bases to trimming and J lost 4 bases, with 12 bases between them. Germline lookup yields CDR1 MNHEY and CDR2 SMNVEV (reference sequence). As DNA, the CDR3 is TGTGCCAGCAGGGAGGGAGAGGGCTATGGCTACACCTTC. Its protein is CASREGEGYGYTF.

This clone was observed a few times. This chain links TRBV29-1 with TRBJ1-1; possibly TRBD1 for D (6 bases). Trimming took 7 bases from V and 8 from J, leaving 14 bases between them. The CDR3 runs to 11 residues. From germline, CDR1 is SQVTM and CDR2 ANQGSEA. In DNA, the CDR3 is TGCAGCGCGAAACAGGGCTTCGAAGCTTTCTTT. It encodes CSAKQGFEAFF.

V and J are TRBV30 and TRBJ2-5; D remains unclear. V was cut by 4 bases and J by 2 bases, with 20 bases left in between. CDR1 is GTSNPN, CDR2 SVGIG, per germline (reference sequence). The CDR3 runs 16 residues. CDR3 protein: CAWTHGVLGGQETQYF. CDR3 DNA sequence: TGTGCCTGGACCCACGGCGTTCTAGGTGGGCAAGAGACCCAGTACTTC.

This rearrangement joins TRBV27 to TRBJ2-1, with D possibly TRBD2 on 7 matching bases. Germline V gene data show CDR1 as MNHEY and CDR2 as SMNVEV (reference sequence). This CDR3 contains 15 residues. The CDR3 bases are TGTGCGAGCCGCGGGGGCGAAAGCTCCTACAATGAGCAGTTCTTC. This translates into CASRGGESSYNEQFF.

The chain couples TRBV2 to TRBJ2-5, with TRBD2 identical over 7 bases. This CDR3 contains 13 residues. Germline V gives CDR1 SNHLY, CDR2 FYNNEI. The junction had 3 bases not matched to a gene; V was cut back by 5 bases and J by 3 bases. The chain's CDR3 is CASSPLAEETQYF. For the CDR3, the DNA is TGTGCCAGCAGTCCTCTAGCGGAAGAGACCCAGTACTTC.

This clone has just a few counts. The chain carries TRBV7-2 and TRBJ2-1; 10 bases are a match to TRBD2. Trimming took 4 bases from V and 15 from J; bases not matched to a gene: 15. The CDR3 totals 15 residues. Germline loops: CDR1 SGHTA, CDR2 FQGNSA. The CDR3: CASSYVGASGGEAFF. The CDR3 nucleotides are TGTGCCAGCAGCTACGTCGGGGCTAGCGGGGGCGAAGCGTTCTTC.

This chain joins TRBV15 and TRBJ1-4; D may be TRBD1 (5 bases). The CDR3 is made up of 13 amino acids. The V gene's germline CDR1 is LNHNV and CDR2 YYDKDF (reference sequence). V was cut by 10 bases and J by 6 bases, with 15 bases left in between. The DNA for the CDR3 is TGTGCCATAGGGACGGTCGGGGATGAAAAACTGTTTTTT. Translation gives CAIGTVGDEKLFF.